A selection of T cell receptor beta chains follows, all from one sample in a study of blood T cells in healthy people across ages. TCRdb re-analysed the 5' RACE reads in MiXCR, keeping a single row per CDR3 protein. The sample lists approximately 1.5 million distinct CDR3 sequences, roughly 32% occurring once. The sequencing input was blood. The receptors come from a woman in her 30s in good health. CDR3s include the opening cysteine and the closing phenylalanine or tryptophan. Fields, in order: J gene, D gene, V gene, clone size, CDR3 protein, CDR3 DNA. A D gene is named only where the DNA matches it firmly. The size entry is marked missing in some rows and otherwise reads once, few, many or a size class.

TRBJ2-7,TRBD2,TRBV11-2,few,CASSLVSWGGLYEQYF,TGTGCCAGCAGCTTAGTTTCTTGGGGGGGACTCTACGAGCAGTACTTC
TRBJ2-2,NA,TRBV28,few,CASSLGTLNTGELFF,TGTGCCAGCAGTTTAGGGACACTTAACACCGGGGAGCTGTTTTTT
TRBJ1-2,NA,TRBV28,NA,CASSRQTTLNYGYTF,TGTGCCAGCAGCCGACAGACTACTCTTAACTATGGCTACACCTTC
TRBJ2-7,NA,TRBV5-1,once,CASTKTVETYEQYF,TGCGCCAGCACCAAGACAGTGGAAACCTACGAGCAGTACTTC
TRBJ2-1,TRBD2,TRBV4-1,NA,CASSQEGGLAGAGQFF,TGCGCCAGCAGCCAAGAGGGAGGACTAGCGGGGGCTGGGCAGTTCTTC
TRBJ1-2,TRBD1,TRBV12-3/TRBV12-4,few,CASRLITTGNGYTF,TGTGCCAGCAGACTAATTACGACAGGGAATGGCTACACCTTC
TRBJ2-7,TRBD1,TRBV9,few,CASSLGQGVPYEQYF,TGTGCCAGCAGCCTGGGACAGGGAGTCCCCTACGAGCAGTACTTC
TRBJ2-3,TRBD2,TRBV20-1,NA,CSASGSFGGGAPPDTQYF,TGCAGTGCTAGCGGTTCTTTCGGCGGGGGGGCCCCCCCAGATACGCAGTATTTT
TRBJ1-2,NA,TRBV6-5,many,CASSSGGLGYTF,TGTGCCAGCAGTAGTGGGGGGCTTGGCTACACCTTC
TRBJ2-3,TRBD1,TRBV7-9,many,CASSPGQGNTDTQYF,TGTGCCAGCAGCCCCGGACAGGGGAACACAGATACGCAGTATTTT
TRBJ2-7,NA,TRBV5-1,NA,CASAAGRGSYEQYF,TGCGCCAGCGCCGCGGGCAGGGGATCCTACGAGCAGTACTTC
TRBJ2-3,NA,TRBV5-5,NA,CASSLLGISTDTQYF,TGTGCCAGCAGCTTACTGGGCATTAGCACAGATACGCAGTATTTT
TRBJ2-7,TRBD2,TRBV5-1,NA,CASSRGTTTSLHYEQYF,TGCGCCAGCAGCCGCGGGACTACCACCTCCCTCCACTACGAGCAGTACTTC
TRBJ2-7,TRBD2,TRBV30,few,CASGGVYYEQYF,TGTGCCTCCGGGGGGGTGTACTACGAGCAGTACTTC
TRBJ2-5,TRBD2,TRBV2,NA,CAILGLAEMYQETQYF,TGTGCCATCCTCGGACTAGCGGAGATGTACCAAGAGACCCAGTACTTC
TRBJ2-1,NA,TRBV4-1,many,CASSRQNSGGYYNEQFF,TGCGCCAGCAGCCGACAAAATAGCGGAGGATACTACAATGAGCAGTTCTTC
TRBJ1-2,NA,TRBV29-1,NA,CSVIQVNYGYTF,TGCAGCGTTATTCAGGTGAACTATGGCTACACCTTC
TRBJ2-2,NA,TRBV9,NA,CASSVEVGANTGELFF,TGTGCCAGCAGCGTAGAGGTAGGGGCGAACACCGGGGAGCTGTTTTTT
TRBJ2-5,NA,TRBV20-1,many,CSARDRGPRETQYF,TGCAGTGCTAGAGATCGTGGCCCCCGGGAGACCCAGTACTTC
TRBJ1-1,NA,TRBV25-1,NA,CASSERGRNTEAFF,TGTGCCAGCAGTGAACGGGGCCGGAACACTGAAGCTTTCTTT
TRBJ2-3,NA,TRBV15,NA,CATSRAPGRTDTQYF,TGTGCCACCAGCAGAGCTCCCGGACGCACAGATACGCAGTATTTT
TRBJ2-7,TRBD2,TRBV20-1,NA,CSASAPGLAGEQYF,TGCAGTGCTAGTGCACCGGGACTAGCGGGTGAGCAGTACTTC
TRBJ1-2,NA,TRBV2,many,CASSEGRVRVSHGYTF,TGTGCCAGCAGCGAGGGAAGAGTTCGGGTTAGTCATGGCTACACCTTC
TRBJ1-1,NA,TRBV7-9,NA,CASSASSGARNTEAFF,TGTGCCAGCAGCGCCAGCTCAGGGGCGAGGAACACTGAAGCTTTCTTT
TRBJ2-1,NA,TRBV9,few,CASSVSGQGSEQFF,TGTGCCAGCAGCGTCTCCGGGCAGGGCAGTGAGCAGTTCTTC
TRBJ2-5,NA,TRBV11-1,few,CASSPDYPPGETQYF,TGTGCCAGCAGCCCGGACTATCCCCCCGGAGAGACCCAGTACTTC
TRBJ2-1,TRBD2,TRBV7-6,NA,CASSFERGGGNEQFF,TGTGCCAGCAGCTTTGAACGGGGGGGCGGCAATGAGCAGTTCTTC
TRBJ2-1,TRBD2,TRBV20-1,few,CSGWTSGGYNEQFF,TGCAGTGGGTGGACTAGCGGCGGGTACAATGAGCAGTTCTTC
TRBJ1-6,TRBD1,TRBV11-2,few,CASSLSAGGNSPLHF,TGTGCCAGCAGCTTATCCGCAGGGGGTAATTCACCCCTCCACTTT
TRBJ2-7,TRBD2,TRBV30,few,CAWSVLGLAVYEQYF,TGTGCCTGGAGTGTACTTGGACTAGCGGTATACGAGCAGTACTTC
TRBJ2-2,NA,TRBV18,NA,CASSPKSVTGELFF,TGTGCCAGCTCACCCAAGAGTGTGACCGGGGAGCTGTTTTTT
TRBJ2-3,TRBD1,TRBV9,NA,CASSTRDRPTDTQYF,TGTGCCAGCAGCACCCGGGACAGACCCACAGATACGCAGTATTTT
TRBJ1-1,NA,TRBV5-1,NA,CASSLGQIIMNTGAFF,TGCGCCAGCAGCTTGGGGCAGATTATCATGAACACTGGAGCTTTCTTT
TRBJ2-3,TRBD2,TRBV10-3,NA,CAIMDGTSGRDTQYF,TGTGCCATCATGGACGGGACTAGCGGTCGAGATACGCAGTATTTT
TRBJ2-7,NA,TRBV7-9,few,CASSWLGTAGGMHEQYF,TGTGCCAGCAGCTGGCTGGGTACGGCCGGGGGCATGCACGAGCAGTACTTC
TRBJ2-2,NA,TRBV9,NA,CASSASIGELFF,TGTGCCAGCAGCGCTAGTATCGGGGAGCTGTTTTTT
TRBJ1-2,NA,TRBV6-6,NA,CASSCGDPNYGYTF,TGTGCCAGCAGTTGCGGGGATCCTAACTATGGCTACACCTTC
TRBJ2-6,NA,TRBV20-1,many,CSARPRFSNVLTF,TGCAGTGCTAGACCCCGATTTAGTAACGTCCTGACTTTC
TRBJ2-3,TRBD2,TRBV7-8,NA,CASSLVLGTREDTQYF,TGTGCCAGCAGCTTAGTTTTAGGGACTAGAGAAGATACGCAGTATTTT
TRBJ2-7,NA,TRBV20-1,few,CSAYHERTNEQYF,TGCAGTGCTTACCACGAACGCACTAACGAGCAGTACTTC
TRBJ2-5,TRBD1,TRBV7-8,many,CASSLDSRGETQYF,TGTGCCAGCAGCTTAGACAGCAGGGGGGAGACCCAGTACTTC
TRBJ2-1,TRBD2,TRBV9,NA,CASSSRRLAGASSYNEQFF,TGTGCCAGCAGCTCCCGACGACTAGCGGGGGCGAGCTCCTACAATGAGCAGTTCTTC
TRBJ2-1,NA,TRBV7-8,few,CASSLGPGLSHEQFF,TGTGCCAGCAGCTTAGGGCCGGGCTTAAGTCATGAGCAGTTCTTC
TRBJ2-3,NA,TRBV28,few,CASSTFSAKYTDTQYF,TGTGCCAGCAGCACCTTTTCGGCAAAATACACAGATACGCAGTATTTT
TRBJ1-2,NA,TRBV24-1,NA,CATSDLTSYGYTF,TGTGCCACCAGTGACCTTACATCGTATGGCTACACCTTC
TRBJ2-1,TRBD1,TRBV7-2,NA,CASSFQRGQGEQFF,TGTGCCAGCAGCTTCCAGCGGGGACAGGGTGAGCAGTTCTTC
TRBJ2-3,TRBD1,TRBV24-1,once,CATSDQGQGVRDTQYF,TGTGCCACCAGTGATCAAGGACAGGGGGTTAGAGATACGCAGTATTTT
TRBJ2-5,NA,TRBV21-1,NA,CASTEGTSGPQETQYF,TGTGCCAGCACCGAAGGGACTAGCGGGCCTCAAGAGACCCAGTACTTC
TRBJ2-5,NA,TRBV4-2,NA,CASSQDSVGGSEETQYF,TGTGCCAGCAGCCAAGATTCGGTGGGGGGAAGCGAAGAGACCCAGTACTTC
TRBJ2-3,TRBD1,TRBV7-7,few,CASSSITGADTQYF,TGTGCCAGCAGCTCAATAACAGGGGCAGATACGCAGTATTTT
TRBJ2-3,TRBD2,TRBV29-1,NA,CSASSGRWADTQYF,TGCAGCGCTTCAAGCGGGAGGTGGGCAGATACGCAGTATTTT
TRBJ2-7,TRBD2,TRBV7-2,few,CASSPEIRGDEQYF,TGTGCCAGCAGCCCTGAGATACGGGGGGACGAGCAGTACTTC
TRBJ1-1,NA,TRBV3-1,NA,CASSQRGYLVEAFF,TGTGCCAGCAGCCAGCGGGGGTATCTAGTTGAAGCTTTCTTT
TRBJ1-1,NA,TRBV29-1,NA,CSVVRVGQTNTEAFF,TGCAGCGTTGTTAGAGTAGGGCAGACGAACACTGAAGCTTTCTTT
TRBJ2-7,TRBD1,TRBV5-1,NA,CASSLGGDRAPYEQYF,TGCGCCAGCAGCTTGGGGGGGGACAGGGCCCCCTACGAGCAGTACTTC
TRBJ2-1,NA,TRBV20-1,many,CSARDLVYNEQFF,TGCAGTGCTAGAGATCTGGTCTACAATGAGCAGTTCTTC
TRBJ2-5,TRBD2,TRBV5-1,NA,CASSSGLAGGPKETQYF,TGCGCCAGCAGCTCCGGACTAGCGGGAGGGCCAAAGGAGACCCAGTACTTC
TRBJ1-5,NA,TRBV19,NA,CASSMRREPQHF,TGTGCCAGTAGTATGAGACGGGAGCCCCAGCATTTT
TRBJ2-7,NA,TRBV5-1,few,CASSAGLHYEQYF,TGCGCCAGCAGCGCGGGACTTCACTACGAGCAGTACTTC
TRBJ2-7,TRBD1,TRBV6-6,few,CASSYSTQGVGGEQYF,TGTGCCAGCAGTTACTCGACACAGGGGGTTGGGGGCGAGCAGTACTTC